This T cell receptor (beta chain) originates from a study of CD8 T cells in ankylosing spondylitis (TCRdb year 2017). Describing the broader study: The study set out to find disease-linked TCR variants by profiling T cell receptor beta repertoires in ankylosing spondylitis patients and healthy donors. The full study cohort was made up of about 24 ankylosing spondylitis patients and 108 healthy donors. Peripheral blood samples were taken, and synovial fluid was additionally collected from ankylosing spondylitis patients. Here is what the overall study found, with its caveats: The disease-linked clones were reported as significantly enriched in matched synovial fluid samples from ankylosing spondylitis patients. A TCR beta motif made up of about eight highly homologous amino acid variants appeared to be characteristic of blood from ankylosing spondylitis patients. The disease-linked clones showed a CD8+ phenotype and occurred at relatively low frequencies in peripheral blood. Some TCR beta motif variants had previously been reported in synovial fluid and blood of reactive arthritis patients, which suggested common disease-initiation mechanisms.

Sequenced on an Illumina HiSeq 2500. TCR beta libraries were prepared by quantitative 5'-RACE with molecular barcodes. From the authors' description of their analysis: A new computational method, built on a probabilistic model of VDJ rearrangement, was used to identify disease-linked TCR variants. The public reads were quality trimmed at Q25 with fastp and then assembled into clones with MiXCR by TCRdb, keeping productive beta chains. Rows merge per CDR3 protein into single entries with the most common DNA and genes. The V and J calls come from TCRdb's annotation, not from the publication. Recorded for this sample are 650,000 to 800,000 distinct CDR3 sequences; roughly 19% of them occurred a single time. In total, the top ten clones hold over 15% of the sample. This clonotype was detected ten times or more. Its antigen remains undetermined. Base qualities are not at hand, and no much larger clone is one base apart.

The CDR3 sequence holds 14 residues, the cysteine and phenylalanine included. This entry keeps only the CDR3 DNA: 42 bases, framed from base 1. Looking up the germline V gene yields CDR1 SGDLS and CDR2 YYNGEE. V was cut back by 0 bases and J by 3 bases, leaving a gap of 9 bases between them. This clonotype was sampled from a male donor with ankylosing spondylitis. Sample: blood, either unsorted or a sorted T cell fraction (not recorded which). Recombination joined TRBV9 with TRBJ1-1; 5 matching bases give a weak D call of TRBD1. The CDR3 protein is CASSVDGADTEAFF. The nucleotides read TGTGCCAGCAGCGTAGACGGGGCAGACACTGAAGCTTTCTTT. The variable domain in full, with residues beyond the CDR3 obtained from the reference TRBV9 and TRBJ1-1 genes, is DSGVTQTPKHLITATGQRVTLRCSPRSGDLSVYWYQQSLDQGLQFLIQYYNGEERAKGNILERFSAQQFPDLHSELNLSSLELGDSALYFCASSVDGADTEAFFGQGTRLTVV.